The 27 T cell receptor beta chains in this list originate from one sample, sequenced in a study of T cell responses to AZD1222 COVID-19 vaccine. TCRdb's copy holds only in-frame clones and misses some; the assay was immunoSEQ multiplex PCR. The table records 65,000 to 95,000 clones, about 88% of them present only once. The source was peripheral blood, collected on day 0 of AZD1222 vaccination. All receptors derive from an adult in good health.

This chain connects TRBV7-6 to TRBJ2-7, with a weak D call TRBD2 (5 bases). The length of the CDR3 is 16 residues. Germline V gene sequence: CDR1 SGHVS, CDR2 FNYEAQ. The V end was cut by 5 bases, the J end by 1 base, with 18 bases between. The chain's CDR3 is CASSLGSVGESYEQYF. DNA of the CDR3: TGTGCCAGCAGCCTTGGGAGCGTCGGGGAGTCCTACGAGCAGTACTTC.

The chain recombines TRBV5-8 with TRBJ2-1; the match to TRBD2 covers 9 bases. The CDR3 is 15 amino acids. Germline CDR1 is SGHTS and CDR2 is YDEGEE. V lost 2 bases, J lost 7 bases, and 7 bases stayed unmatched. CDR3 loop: CASSFSAGGVNEQFF. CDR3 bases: TGTGCCAGCAGCTTCTCGGCGGGGGGGGTGAATGAGCAGTTCTTC. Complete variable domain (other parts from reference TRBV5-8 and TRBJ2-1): EAGVTQSPTHLIKTRGQQATLRCSPISGHTSVYWYQQALGLGLQFLLWYDEGEERNRGNFPPRFSGRQFPNYSSELNVNALELEDSALYLCASSFSAGGVNEQFFGPGTRLTVL.

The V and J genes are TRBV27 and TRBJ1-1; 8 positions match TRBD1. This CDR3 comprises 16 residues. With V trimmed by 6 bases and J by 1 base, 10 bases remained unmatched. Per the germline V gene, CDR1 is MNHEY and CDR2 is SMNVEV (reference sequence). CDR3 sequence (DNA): TGTGCCAGCAGCCCCGGCAGGGGGCCTTGGAACACTGAAGCTTTCTTT. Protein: CASSPGRGPWNTEAFF.

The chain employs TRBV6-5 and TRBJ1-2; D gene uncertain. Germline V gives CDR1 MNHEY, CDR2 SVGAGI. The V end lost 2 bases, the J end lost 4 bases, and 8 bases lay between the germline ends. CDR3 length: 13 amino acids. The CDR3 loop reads CASSYRAFYGYTF. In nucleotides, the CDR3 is TGTGCCAGCAGTTACCGGGCCTTCTATGGCTACACCTTC.

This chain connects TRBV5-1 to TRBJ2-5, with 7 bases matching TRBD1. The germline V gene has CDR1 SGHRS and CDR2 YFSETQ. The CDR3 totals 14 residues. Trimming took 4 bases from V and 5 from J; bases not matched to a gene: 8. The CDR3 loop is CASSRQGEGETQYF. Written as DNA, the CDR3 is TGCGCCAGCAGCCGACAGGGAGAGGGGGAGACCCAGTACTTC.

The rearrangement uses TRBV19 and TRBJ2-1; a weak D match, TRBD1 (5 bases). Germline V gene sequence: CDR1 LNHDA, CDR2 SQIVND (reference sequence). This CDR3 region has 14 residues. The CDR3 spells CATLQVGISNEQFF. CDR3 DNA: TGTGCAACATTACAGGTGGGGATTTCCAATGAGCAGTTCTTC.

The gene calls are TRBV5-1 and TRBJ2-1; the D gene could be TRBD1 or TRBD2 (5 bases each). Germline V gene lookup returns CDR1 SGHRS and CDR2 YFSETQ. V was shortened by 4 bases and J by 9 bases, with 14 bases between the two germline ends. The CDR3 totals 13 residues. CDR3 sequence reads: CASSRAGAREQFF. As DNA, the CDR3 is TGCGCCAGCAGCCGGGCCGGGGCGCGTGAGCAGTTCTTC.

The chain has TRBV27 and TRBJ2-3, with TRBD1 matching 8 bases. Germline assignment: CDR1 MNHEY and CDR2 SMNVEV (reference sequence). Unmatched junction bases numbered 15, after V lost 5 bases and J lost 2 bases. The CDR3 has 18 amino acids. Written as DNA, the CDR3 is TGTGCCAGCAGTCTACGACCACCGGGACAGGCGTACACAGATACGCAGTATTTT. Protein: CASSLRPPGQAYTDTQYF.

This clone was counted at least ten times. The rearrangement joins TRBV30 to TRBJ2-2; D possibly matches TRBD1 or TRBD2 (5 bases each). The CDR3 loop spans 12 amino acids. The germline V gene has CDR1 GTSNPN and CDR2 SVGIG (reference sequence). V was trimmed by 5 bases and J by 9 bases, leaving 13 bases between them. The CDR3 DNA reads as TGTGCCTGGGAGGGGCGGTCCAGGGAGCTGTTTTTT. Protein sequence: CAWEGRSRELFF.

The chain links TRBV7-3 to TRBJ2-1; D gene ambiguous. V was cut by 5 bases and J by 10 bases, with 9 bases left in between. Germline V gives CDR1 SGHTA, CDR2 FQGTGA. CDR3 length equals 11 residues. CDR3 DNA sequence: TGTGCCAGCAGCCTCGGGCGGGAGCAGTTCTTC. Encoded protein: CASSLGREQFF.

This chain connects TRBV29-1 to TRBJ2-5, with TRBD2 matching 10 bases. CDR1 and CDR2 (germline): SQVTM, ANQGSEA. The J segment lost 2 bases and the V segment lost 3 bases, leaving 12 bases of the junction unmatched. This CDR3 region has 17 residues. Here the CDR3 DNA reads TGCAGCGTTGAGGGGGCTAGCGGGGGAGGGAATCAAGAGACCCAGTACTTC. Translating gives CSVEGASGGGNQETQYF. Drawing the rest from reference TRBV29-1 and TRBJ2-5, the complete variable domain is SAVISQKPSRDICQRGTSLTIQCQVDSQVTMMFWYRQQPGQSLTLIATANQGSEATYESGFVIDKFPISRPNLTFSTLTVSNMSPEDSSIYLCSVEGASGGGNQETQYFGPGTRLLVL.

CDR3 sequence: CASSLPNTEAFF. The DNA for the CDR3 is TGTGCCAGCAGCCTCCCCAACACTGAAGCTTTCTTT. The chain recombines TRBV21-1 with TRBJ1-1. TRBV21-1 is noted as a pseudogene. The CDR3 runs 12 residues.

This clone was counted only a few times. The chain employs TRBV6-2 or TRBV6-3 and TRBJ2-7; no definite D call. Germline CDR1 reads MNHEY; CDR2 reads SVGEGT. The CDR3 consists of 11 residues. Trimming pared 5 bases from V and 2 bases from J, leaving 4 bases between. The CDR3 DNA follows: TGTGCCAGCAGTCAAACCTACGAGCAGTACTTC. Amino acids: CASSQTYEQYF.

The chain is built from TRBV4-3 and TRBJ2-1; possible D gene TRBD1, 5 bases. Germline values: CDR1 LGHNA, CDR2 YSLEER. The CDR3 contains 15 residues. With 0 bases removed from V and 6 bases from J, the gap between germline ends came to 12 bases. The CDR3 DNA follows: TGCGCCAGCAGCCAAGAGGGGCTCCTCGGCAATGAGCAGTTCTTC. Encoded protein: CASSQEGLLGNEQFF.

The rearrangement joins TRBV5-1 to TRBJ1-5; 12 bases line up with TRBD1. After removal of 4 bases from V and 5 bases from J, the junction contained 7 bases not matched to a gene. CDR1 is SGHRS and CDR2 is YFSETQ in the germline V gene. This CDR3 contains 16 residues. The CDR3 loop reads CASSGGTGGLDQPQHF. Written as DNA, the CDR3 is TGCGCCAGCAGCGGTGGGACAGGGGGCCTTGATCAGCCCCAGCATTTT.

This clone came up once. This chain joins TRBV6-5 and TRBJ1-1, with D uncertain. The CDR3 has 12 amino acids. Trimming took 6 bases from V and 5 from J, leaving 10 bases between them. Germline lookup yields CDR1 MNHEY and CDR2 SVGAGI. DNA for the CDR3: TGTGCCAGCAGCTCCCGGAGAACTGAAGCTTTCTTT. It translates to CASSSRRTEAFF.

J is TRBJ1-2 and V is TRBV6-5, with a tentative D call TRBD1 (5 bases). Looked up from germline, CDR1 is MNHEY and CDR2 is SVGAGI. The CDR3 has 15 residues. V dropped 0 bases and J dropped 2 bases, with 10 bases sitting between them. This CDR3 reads CASSYSRGANYGYTF. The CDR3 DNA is TGTGCCAGCAGTTACTCTAGAGGGGCCAACTATGGCTACACCTTC.

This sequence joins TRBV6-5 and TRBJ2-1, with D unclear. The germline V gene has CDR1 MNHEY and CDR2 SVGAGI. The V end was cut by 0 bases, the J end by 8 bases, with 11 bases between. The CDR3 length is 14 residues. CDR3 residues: CASSYSSTLDEQFF. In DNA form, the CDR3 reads TGTGCCAGCAGTTACTCGAGTACACTGGATGAGCAGTTCTTC.

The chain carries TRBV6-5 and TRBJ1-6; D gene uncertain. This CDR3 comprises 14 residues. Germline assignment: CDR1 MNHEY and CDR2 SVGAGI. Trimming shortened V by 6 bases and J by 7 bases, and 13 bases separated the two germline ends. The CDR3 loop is CASRTEVLNSPLHF. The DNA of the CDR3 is TGTGCCAGCAGGACTGAAGTCCTCAATTCACCCCTCCACTTT.

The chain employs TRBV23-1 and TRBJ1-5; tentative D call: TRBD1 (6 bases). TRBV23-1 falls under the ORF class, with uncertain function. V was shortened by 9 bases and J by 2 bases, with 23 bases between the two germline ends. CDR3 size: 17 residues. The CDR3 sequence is CASILPGDRGGNQPQHF. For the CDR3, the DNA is TGCGCCAGTATACTACCAGGGGATCGGGGGGGCAATCAGCCCCAGCATTTT.

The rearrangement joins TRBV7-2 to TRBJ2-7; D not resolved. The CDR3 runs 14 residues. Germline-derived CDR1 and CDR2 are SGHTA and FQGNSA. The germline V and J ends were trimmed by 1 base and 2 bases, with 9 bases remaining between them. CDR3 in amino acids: CASSLVMAAYEQYF. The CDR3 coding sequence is TGTGCCAGCAGCTTAGTGATGGCAGCCTACGAGCAGTACTTC.

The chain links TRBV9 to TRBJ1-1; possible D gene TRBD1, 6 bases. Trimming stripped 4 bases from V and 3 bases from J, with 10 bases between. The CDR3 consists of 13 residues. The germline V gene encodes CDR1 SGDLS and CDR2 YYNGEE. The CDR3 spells CASSSHRDTEAFF. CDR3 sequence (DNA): TGTGCCAGCAGCTCGCACAGGGACACTGAAGCTTTCTTT. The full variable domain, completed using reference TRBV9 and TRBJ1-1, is DSGVTQTPKHLITATGQRVTLRCSPRSGDLSVYWYQQSLDQGLQFLIQYYNGEERAKGNILERFSAQQFPDLHSELNLSSLELGDSALYFCASSSHRDTEAFFGQGTRLTVV.

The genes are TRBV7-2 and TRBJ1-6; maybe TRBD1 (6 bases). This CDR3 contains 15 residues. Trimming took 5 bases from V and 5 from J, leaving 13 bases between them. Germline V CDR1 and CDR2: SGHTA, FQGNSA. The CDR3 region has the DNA TGTGCCAGCAGCCAAGGCCCAGGGGATAATTCACCCCTCCACTTT. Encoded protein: CASSQGPGDNSPLHF.

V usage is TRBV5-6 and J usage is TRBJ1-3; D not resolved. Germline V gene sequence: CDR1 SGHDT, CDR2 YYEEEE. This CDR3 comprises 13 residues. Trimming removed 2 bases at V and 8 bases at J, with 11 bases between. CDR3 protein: CASSFGGRDTIYF. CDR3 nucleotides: TGTGCCAGCAGCTTCGGAGGGCGGGACACCATATATTTT.

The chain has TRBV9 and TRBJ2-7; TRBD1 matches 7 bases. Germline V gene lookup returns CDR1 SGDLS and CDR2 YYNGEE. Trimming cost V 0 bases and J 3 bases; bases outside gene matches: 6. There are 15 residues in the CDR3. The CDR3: CASSVGDSISYEQYF. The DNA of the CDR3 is TGTGCCAGCAGCGTAGGGGACAGTATTAGCTACGAGCAGTACTTC. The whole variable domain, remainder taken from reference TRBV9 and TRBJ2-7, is DSGVTQTPKHLITATGQRVTLRCSPRSGDLSVYWYQQSLDQGLQFLIQYYNGEERAKGNILERFSAQQFPDLHSELNLSSLELGDSALYFCASSVGDSISYEQYFGPGTRLTVT.

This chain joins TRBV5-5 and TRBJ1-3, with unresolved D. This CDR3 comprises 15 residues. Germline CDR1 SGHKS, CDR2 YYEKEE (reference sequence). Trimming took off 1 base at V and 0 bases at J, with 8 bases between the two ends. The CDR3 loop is CASSLLASSGNTIYF. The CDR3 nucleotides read TGTGCCAGCAGCTTGCTCGCGAGCTCTGGAAACACCATATATTTT. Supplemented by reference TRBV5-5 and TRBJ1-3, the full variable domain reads DAGVTQSPTHLIKTRGQQVTLRCSPISGHKSVSWYQQVLGQGPQFIFQYYEKEERGRGNFPDRFSARQFPNYSSELNVNALLLGDSALYLCASSLLASSGNTIYFGEGSWLTVV.

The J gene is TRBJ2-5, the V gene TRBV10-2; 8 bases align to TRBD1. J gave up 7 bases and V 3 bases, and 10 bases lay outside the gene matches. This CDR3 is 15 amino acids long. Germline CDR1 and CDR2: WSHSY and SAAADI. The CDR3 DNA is TGCGCCAGCAGTGACCCGGGACAGGACTTTGGGACCCAGTACTTC. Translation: CASSDPGQDFGTQYF.